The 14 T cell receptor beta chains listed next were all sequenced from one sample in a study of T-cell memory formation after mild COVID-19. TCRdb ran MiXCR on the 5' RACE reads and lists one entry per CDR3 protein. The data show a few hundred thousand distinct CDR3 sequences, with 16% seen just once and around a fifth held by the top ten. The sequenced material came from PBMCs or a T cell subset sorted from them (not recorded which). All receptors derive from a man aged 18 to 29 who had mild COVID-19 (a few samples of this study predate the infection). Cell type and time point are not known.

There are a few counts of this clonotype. CDR3 sequence reads: CASSQVDRGNTEAFF. Here the CDR3 DNA reads TGCGCCAGCAGCCAAGTCGACAGGGGGAACACTGAAGCTTTCTTT. V is TRBV4-1 and J is TRBJ1-1; 8 positions match TRBD1. V dropped 1 base and J dropped 1; count of bases not matched to a gene: 2. CDR1 is MGHRA and CDR2 is YSYEKL in the germline V gene. The CDR3 covers 15 residues.

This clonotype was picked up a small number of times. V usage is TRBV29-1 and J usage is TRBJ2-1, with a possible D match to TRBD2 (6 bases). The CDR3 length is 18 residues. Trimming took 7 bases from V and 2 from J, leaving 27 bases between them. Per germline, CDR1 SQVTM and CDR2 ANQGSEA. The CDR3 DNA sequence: TGCAGCGCCATGCCCCTCCCCGGGTCTAGCGTCACCTACAATGAGCAGTTCTTC. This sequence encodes CSAMPLPGSSVTYNEQFF.

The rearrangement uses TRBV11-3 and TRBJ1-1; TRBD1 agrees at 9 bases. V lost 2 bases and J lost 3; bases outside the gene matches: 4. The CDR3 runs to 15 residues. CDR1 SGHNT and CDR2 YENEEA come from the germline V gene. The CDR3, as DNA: TGTGCCAGCAGCTTAATTTACAGGGGGCACACTGAAGCTTTCTTT. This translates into CASSLIYRGHTEAFF.

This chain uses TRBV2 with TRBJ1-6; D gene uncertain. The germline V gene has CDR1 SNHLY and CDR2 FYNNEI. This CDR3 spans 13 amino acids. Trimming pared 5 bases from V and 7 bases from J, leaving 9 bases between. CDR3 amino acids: CASSLGLNSPLHF. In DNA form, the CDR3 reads TGTGCCAGCAGTTTGGGGTTGAATTCACCCCTCCACTTT.

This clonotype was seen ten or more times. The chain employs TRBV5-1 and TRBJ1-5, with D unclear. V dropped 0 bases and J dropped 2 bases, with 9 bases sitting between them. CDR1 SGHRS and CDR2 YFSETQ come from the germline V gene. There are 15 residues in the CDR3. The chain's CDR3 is CASSLGPGGNQPQHF. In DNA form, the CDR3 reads TGCGCCAGCAGCTTGGGGCCGGGCGGCAATCAGCCCCAGCATTTT.

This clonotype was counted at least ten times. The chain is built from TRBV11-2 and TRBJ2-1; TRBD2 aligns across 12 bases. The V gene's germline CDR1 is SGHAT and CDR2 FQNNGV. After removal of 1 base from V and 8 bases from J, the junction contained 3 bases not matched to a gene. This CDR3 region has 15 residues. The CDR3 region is CASSLGLAGGYEQFF. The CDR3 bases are TGTGCCAGCAGCTTAGGTCTAGCGGGGGGGTATGAGCAGTTCTTC.

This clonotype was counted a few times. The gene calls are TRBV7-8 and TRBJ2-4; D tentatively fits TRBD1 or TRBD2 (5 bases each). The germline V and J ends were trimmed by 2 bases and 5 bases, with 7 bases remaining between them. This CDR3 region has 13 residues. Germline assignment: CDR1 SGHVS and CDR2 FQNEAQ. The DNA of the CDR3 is TGTGCCAGCAGCTTAATGGGGGAAAACATTCAGTACTTC. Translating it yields CASSLMGENIQYF.

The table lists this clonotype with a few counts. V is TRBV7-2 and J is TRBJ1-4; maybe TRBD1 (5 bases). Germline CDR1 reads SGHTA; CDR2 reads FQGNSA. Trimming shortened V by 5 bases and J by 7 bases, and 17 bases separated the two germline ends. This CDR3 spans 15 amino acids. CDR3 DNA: TGTGCCAGCAGCCCTTTAGCCGCAGGGCGTGAAAAACTGTTTTTT. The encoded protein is CASSPLAAGREKLFF.

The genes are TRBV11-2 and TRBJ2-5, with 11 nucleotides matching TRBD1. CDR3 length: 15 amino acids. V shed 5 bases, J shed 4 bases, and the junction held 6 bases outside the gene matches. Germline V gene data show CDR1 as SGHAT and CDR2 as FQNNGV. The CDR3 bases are TGTGCCAGCAGCCCCGGGGACAGGGGGAGAGAGACCCAGTACTTC. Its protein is CASSPGDRGRETQYF.

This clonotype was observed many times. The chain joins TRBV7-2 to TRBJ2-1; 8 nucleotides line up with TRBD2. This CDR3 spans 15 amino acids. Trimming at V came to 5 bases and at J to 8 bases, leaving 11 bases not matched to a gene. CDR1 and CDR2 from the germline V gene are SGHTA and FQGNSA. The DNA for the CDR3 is TGTGCCAGCAGCCCCTATACCGGACTAGCCGATGAGCAGTTCTTC. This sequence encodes CASSPYTGLADEQFF.

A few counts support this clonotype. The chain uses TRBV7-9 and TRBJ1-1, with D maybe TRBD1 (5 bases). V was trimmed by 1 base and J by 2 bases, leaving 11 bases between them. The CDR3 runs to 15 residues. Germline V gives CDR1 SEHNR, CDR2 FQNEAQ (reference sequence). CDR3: CASSLGGPTNTEAFF. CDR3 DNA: TGTGCCAGCAGCTTAGGGGGCCCGACCAACACTGAAGCTTTCTTT.

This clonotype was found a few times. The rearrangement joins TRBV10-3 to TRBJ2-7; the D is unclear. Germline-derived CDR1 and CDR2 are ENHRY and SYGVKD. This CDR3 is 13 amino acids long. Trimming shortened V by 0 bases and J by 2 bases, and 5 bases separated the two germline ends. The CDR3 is CAISESTAYEQYV. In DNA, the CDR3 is TGTGCCATCAGTGAGTCGACGGCCTACGAGCAGTACGTC.

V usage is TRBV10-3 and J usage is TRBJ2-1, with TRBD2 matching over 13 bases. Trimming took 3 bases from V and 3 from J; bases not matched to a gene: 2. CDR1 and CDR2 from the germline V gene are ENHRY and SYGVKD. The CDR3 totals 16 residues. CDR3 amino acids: CAISEGTSGVYNEQFF. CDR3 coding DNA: TGTGCCATCAGTGAAGGGACTAGCGGGGTCTACAATGAGCAGTTCTTC.

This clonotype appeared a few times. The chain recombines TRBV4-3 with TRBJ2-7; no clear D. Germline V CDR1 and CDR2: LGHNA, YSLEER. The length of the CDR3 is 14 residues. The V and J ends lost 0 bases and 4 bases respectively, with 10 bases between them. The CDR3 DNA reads TGCGCCAGCAGCCAAGAGGTCGGCGAGTACGAGCAGTACTTC. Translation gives CASSQEVGEYEQYF.